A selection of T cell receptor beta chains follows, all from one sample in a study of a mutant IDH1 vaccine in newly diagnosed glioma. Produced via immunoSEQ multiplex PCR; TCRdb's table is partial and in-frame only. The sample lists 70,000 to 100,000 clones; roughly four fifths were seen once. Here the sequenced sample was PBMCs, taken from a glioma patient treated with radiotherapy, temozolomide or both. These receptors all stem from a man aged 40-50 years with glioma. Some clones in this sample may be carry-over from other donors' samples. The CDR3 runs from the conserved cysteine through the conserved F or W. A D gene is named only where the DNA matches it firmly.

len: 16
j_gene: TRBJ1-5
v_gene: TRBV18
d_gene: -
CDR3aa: CASSRYAVLSKQPQHF
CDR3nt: TGTGCCAGCTCAAGATATGCGGTCCTGTCGAAACAGCCCCAGCATTTT

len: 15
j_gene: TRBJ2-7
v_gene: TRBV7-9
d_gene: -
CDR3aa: CASSLEQGPTYEQYF
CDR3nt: TGTGCCAGCAGCTTAGAGCAGGGTCCGACCTACGAGCAGTACTTC

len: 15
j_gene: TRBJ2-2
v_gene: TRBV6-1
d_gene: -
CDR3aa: CASQTGARETGELFF
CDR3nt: TGTGCCAGCCAGACAGGAGCGCGGGAAACCGGGGAGCTGTTTTTT

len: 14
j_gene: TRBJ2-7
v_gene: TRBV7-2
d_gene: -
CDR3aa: CASSLAQPSYEQYF
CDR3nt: TGTGCCAGCAGCTTAGCGCAACCGTCCTACGAGCAGTACTTC

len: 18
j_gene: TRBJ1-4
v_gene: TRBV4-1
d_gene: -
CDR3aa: CASSHYEGTYATNEKLFF
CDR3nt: TGCGCCAGCAGCCACTACGAGGGGACATATGCAACTAATGAAAAACTGTTTTTT

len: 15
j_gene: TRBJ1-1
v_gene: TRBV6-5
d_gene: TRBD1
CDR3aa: CASTGTGGVVTEAFF
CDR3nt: TGTGCCAGCACGGGGACAGGGGGTGTAGTTACTGAAGCTTTCTTT

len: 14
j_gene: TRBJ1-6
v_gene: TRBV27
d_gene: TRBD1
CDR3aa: CASSFGQGGSPLHF
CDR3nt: TGTGCCAGCAGTTTCGGACAGGGAGGTTCACCCCTCCACTTT

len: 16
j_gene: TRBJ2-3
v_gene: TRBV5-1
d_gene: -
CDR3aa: CASSRSGAGGGDTQYF
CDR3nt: TGCGCCAGCAGCCGTTCAGGAGCGGGTGGTGGGGATACGCAGTATTTT

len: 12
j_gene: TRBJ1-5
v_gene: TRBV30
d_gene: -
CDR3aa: CAWSPGARAQHF
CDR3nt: TGTGCCTGGAGCCCTGGGGCTCGGGCCCAGCATTTT

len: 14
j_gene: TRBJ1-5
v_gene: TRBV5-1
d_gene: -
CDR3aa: CASSRDGLNQPQHF
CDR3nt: TGCGCCAGCAGCCGGGACGGACTAAATCAGCCCCAGCATTTT

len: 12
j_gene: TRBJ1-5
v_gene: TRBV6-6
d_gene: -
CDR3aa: CASREANQPQHF
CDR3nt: TGTGCCAGCCGAGAGGCGAATCAGCCCCAGCATTTT

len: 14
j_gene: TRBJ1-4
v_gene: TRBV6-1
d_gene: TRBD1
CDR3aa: CASSLTGSDEKLFF
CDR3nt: TGTGCCAGCAGCCTGACAGGGAGTGATGAAAAACTGTTTTTT